The text below deals with one T cell receptor (beta chain). The antigen is undetermined. Libraries were prepared by immunoSEQ multiplex PCR; TCRdb keeps only in-frame clonotypes and omits some of them. The sample has around 2,000,000 clones, just under 95% seen once. The data derive from a study of shared clonotypes between healthy human individuals. Study summary: The donors, two women and three men, were aged 18 to 49. Three plates were used per donor for CD4 naive, three for CD4 memory, two for CD8 naive and one for CD8 memory. Regarding the study as a whole: A handful of donors showed sharing of around 5% of naive CD4 clonotypes. Rarefaction showed that sequencing of sorted subsets was incomplete (despite large depth).

CD8 cells regarded as naive lacked CD45RO, were positively chosen for CCR7, and omitted terminally differentiated effector memory CD45RA+ cells. The CDR3 consists of 13 residues. Germline assignment: CDR1 SGHNT and CDR2 YYREEE (reference sequence). With V trimmed by 3 bases and J by 5 bases, 4 bases remained unmatched. The sequenced material came from naive CD8+ T cells sorted from blood. The clonotype originates from a man younger than 30 in good health. The V call is TRBV5-4, the J call TRBJ2-7; 8 nucleotides align to TRBD2. CDR3 DNA sequence: TGTGCCAGCAGCTGGAGCGGGAGTAACGAGCAGTACTTC. Its translation is CASSWSGSNEQYF.